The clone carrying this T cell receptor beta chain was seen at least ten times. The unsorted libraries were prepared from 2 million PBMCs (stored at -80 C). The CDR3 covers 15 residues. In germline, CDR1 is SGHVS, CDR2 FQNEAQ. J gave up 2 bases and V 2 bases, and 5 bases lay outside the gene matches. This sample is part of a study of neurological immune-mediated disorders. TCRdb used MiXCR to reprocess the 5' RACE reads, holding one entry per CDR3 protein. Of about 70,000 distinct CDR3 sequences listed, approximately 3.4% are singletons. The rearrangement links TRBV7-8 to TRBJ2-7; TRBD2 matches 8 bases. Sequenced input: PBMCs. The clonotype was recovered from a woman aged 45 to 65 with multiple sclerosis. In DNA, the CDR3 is TGTGCCAGCAGCTTAATCCCCGGGAGGGCCTACGAGCAGTACTTC. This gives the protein CASSLIPGRAYEQYF.